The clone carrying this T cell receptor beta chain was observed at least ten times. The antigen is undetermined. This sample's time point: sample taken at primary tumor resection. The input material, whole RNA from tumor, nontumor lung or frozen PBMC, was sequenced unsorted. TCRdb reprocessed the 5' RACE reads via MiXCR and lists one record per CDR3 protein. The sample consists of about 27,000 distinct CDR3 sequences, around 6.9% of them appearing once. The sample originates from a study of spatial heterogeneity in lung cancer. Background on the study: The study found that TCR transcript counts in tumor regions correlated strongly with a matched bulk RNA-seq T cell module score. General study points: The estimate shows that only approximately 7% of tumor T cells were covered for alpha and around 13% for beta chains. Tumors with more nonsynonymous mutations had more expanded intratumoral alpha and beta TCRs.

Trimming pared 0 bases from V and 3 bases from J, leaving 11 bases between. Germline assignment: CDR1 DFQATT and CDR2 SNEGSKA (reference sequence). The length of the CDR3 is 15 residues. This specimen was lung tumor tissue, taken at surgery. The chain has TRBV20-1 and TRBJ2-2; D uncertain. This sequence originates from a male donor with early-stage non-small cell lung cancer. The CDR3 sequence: CSARDRMGYTGELFF. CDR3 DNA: TGCAGTGCTAGAGATCGAATGGGGTACACCGGGGAGCTGTTTTTT.